The clone carrying this TCR beta chain was seen a few times. Antigen specificity is unknown. TCRdb ran MiXCR on the reads and lists one entry per CDR3 protein. The sample contains about 70,000 distinct CDR3 sequences, around 20% of which appear only once. The sample belongs to a study of T cell repertoires in cytomegalovirus infection. Study in general: Selection of CMV epitopes for the study included recently identified HLA-C-restricted and well-studied HLA-B-restricted ones. Public signatures in TCR beta pointed to CMV infection and matching HLA type. Study conclusions and caveats: Carriers of CMV and the relevant HLA type were discriminated by public TCR beta frequency. CMV-specific TCR beta clonotypes restricted by HLA-C were the ones dominating the ex vivo response.

The CDR3 is 13 amino acids. Trimming cost V 0 bases and J 6 bases, with 11 bases left between them. Germline V gives CDR1 DFQATT, CDR2 SNEGSKA (reference sequence). The J gene is TRBJ1-2, the V gene TRBV20-1, with D unresolved. The receptor comes from a human donor in good health (CMV status not recorded). Some clones in this sample may be carry-over from other donors' samples. The material was CD8+ T cells from cultured PBMCs, obtained from culture after CMV antigen stimulation. CDR3 protein: CSAREGDGHGYTF. In DNA, the CDR3 is TGCAGTGCTAGAGAAGGAGACGGGCATGGCTACACCTTC.